This T cell receptor (beta chain) was profiled in a study of identical twins. The study's findings and limits: In zero-insertion analyses, partial confounding could arise from invariant MAIT and iNKT cells.

Germline CDR1 is MGHRA and CDR2 is YSYEKL. The length of the CDR3 is 14 residues. Trimming shortened V by 1 base and J by 3 bases, and 7 bases separated the two germline ends. As for this clonotype: The antigen remains unidentified.

TCRdb re-analysed the 5' RACE reads in MiXCR, keeping a single row per CDR3 protein. The sample yields around 500,000 distinct CDR3 sequences, around 14% seen once. These data were also reused for a study on yellow fever vaccine responses in identical twins.

The chain combines TRBV4-1 with TRBJ1-3; D is unclear. Sequencing was carried out using CD4+ T cells sorted from blood. This sequence was found in a woman younger than 35 in good health. CDR3 region: CASSQGGIGNTIYF. The CDR3 bases are TGCGCCAGCAGCCAAGGTGGAATTGGAAACACCATATATTTT.